Listed below are T cell receptor beta chains from one sample, sequenced in a study of identical twins' blood T cells. TCRdb redid the calling of the 5' RACE reads with MiXCR, one entry per CDR3 protein. The table includes fewer than 450,000 distinct CDR3 sequences, around 30% detected once. The sample comprised PBMCs. These receptor sequences come from a woman between 18 and 50 years old in good health. Both conserved end residues are part of each CDR3. Fields, in order: D gene, V gene, J gene, clone size, CDR3 DNA, CDR3 protein. A D gene is named only where the DNA matches it firmly. Not all rows give a size; the values are once, few, many and, for expanded clones, a class.

-	TRBV29-1	TRBJ1-1	-	TGCAGCATTGATTGGGGGTCGAACACTGAAGCTTTCTTT	CSIDWGSNTEAFF
-	TRBV10-3	TRBJ1-1	-	TGTGCCATCAGTGATCTGTACCCTGGCGCTGAAGCTTTCTTT	CAISDLYPGAEAFF
TRBD1	TRBV10-3	TRBJ1-1	-	TGTGCCATCAAGGGACAGGGCTTGCATGAAGCTTTCTTT	CAIKGQGLHEAFF
-	TRBV6-5	TRBJ1-1	-	TGTGCCAGCAGTTACTCTGGCAGAATGACTGAAGTTTTCTTT	CASSYSGRMTEVFF
-	TRBV19	TRBJ1-3	-	TGTGCCAGTAGTAATGGTGGGACGTCTGGAAACACCATATATTTT	CASSNGGTSGNTIYF
-	TRBV7-3	TRBJ2-7	-	TGTGCCAGCAGCTTAATCTCCAATGGGTTCTACGATCAGTACTTC	CASSLISNGFYDQYF
-	TRBV6-2/TRBV6-3	TRBJ1-1	-	TGTGCCAGCAGTTATCGGGACAATGAAGCTTTCTTT	CASSYRDNEAFF
TRBD1	TRBV20-1	TRBJ1-2	few	TGCAGTGCTAGAGACCCAGACAGGGCCTATGGCTACACCTTC	CSARDPDRAYGYTF
-	TRBV20-1	TRBJ2-7	few	TGCAGTGCGAGAAGGAACTCCTACGAGCAGTACTTC	CSARRNSYEQYF
-	TRBV10-3	TRBJ1-4	few	TGTGCCATCAGTGACGGTATGGGAAAACTGTTTTTT	CAISDGMGKLFF
-	TRBV19	TRBJ2-6	-	TGTGCCAGTAGTATTTTCATGGTAGCCGGGGCCAACGTCCTGACTTTC	CASSIFMVAGANVLTF
-	TRBV5-5	TRBJ2-2	-	TGTGCCAGCAGCTCGCGCGACTACACCGGGGAGCTGTTTTTT	CASSSRDYTGELFF
-	TRBV19	TRBJ1-1	-	TGTGCCAGTATGGGGGACACTGAAGCTTTCTTT	CASMGDTEAFF
-	TRBV20-1	TRBJ1-1	few	TGCAGTGCTAGAGATCTGGGGGGGACGTATAACACTGAAGCTTTCTTT	CSARDLGGTYNTEAFF
-	TRBV10-3	TRBJ1-6	many	TGTGCCATCAGTGAGAAAGATAATTCACCCCTCCACTTT	CAISEKDNSPLHF
TRBD2	TRBV29-1	TRBJ2-1	few	TGCAGCGTTGAGAGCGGGGGATACAATGAGCAGTTCTTC	CSVESGGYNEQFF